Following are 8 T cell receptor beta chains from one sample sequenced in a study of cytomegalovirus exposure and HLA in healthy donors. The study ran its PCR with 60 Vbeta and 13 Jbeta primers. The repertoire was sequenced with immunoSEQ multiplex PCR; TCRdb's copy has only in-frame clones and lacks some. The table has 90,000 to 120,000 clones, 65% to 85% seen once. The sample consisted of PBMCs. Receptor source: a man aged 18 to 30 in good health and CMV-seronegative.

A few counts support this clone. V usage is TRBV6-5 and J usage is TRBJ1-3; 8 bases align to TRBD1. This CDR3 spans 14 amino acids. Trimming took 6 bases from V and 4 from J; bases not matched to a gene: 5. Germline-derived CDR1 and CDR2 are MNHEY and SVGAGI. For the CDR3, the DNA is TGTGCCAGCAGAAGGACAGGGCAGGGAAACACCATATATTTT. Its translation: CASRRTGQGNTIYF.

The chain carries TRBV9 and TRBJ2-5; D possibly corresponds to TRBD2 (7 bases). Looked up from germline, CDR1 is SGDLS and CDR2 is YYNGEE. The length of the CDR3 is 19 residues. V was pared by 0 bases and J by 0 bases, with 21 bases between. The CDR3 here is CASSVDPPLRGGDQETQYF. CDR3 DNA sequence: TGTGCCAGCAGCGTAGACCCTCCCCTGAGAGGGGGGGACCAAGAGACCCAGTACTTC.

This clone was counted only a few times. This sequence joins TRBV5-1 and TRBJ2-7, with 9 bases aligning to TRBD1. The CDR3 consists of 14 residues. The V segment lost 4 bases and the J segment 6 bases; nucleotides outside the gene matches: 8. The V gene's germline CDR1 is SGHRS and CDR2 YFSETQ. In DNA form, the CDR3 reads TGCGCCAGCAGCCCCCGGGACAGGGAAGGCGAGCAGTACTTC. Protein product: CASSPRDREGEQYF.

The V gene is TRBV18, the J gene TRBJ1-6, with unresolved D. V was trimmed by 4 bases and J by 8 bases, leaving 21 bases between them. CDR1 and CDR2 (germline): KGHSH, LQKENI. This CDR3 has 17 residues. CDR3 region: CASSLVSEGAGDSPLHF. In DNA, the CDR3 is TGTGCCAGCTCACTTGTCTCCGAGGGCGCAGGAGATTCACCCCTCCACTTT.

The DNA of the CDR3 is TGTGCCAGCAGTGACGGGGGGGACTCCGATGAGCAGTTCTTC. It codes for CASSDGGDSDEQFF. The chain couples TRBV6-4 to TRBJ2-1, with 7 positions matching TRBD2. The germline gives CDR1 MRHNA, CDR2 SNTAGT. The length of the CDR3 is 14 residues. J gave up 8 bases and V 2 bases, and 6 bases lay outside the gene matches.

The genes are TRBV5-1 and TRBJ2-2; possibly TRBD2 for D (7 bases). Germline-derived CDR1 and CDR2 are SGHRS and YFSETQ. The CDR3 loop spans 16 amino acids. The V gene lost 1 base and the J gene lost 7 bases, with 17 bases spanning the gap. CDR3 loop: CASSLYLGGPDGELFF. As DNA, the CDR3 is TGCGCCAGCAGCTTGTATCTCGGGGGGCCTGACGGGGAGCTGTTTTTT.

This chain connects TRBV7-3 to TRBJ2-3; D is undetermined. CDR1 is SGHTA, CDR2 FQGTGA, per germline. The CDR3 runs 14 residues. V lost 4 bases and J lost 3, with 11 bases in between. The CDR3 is CASSCPDTTDTQYF. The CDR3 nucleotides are TGTGCCAGCAGCTGCCCAGACACTACAGATACGCAGTATTTT.

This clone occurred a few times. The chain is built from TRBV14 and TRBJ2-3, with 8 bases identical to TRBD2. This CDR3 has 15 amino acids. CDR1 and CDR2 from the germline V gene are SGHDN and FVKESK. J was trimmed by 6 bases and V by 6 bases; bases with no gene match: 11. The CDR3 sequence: CASRTSGGPRDTQYF. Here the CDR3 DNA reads TGTGCCAGCAGAACGAGCGGGGGCCCTCGGGATACGCAGTATTTT.